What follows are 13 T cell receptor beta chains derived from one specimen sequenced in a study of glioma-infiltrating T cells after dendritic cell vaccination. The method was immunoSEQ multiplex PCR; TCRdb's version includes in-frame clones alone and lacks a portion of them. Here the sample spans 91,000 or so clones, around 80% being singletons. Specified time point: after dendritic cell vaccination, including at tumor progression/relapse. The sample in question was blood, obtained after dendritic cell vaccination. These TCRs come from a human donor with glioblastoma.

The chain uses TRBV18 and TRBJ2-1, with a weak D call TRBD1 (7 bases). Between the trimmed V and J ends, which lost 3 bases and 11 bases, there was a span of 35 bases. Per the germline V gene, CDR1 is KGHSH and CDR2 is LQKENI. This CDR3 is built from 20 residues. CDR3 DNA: TGTGCCAGCTCACCCTATTCGACAGGGCCCGGATTTATTGGGGACTTTCAGCAGTTCTTC. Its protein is CASSPYSTGPGFIGDFQQFF.

DNA of the CDR3: TGTGCCAGCTCACCTGGTATCCCTGGGAGGAATGGCTACACCTTC. Protein: CASSPGIPGRNGYTF. This chain connects TRBV18 to TRBJ1-2; the D is unclear. Germline-derived CDR1 and CDR2 are KGHSH and LQKENI. V lost 3 bases, J lost 6 bases, and 17 bases lay in between. This CDR3 has 15 amino acids.

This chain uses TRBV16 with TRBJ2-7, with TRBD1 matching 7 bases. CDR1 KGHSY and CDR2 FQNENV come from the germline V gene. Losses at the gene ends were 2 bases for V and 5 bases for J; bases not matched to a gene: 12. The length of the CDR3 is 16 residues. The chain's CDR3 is CASSQGPRQGSNEQYF. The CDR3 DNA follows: TGTGCCAGCAGCCAAGGTCCGAGACAGGGATCAAACGAGCAGTACTTC. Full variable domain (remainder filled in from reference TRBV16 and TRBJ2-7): GEEVAQTPKHLVRGEGQKAKLYCAPIKGHSYVFWYQQVLKNEFKFLISFQNENVFDETGMPKERFSAKCLPNSPCSLEIQATKLEDSAVYFCASSQGPRQGSNEQYFGPGTRLTVT.

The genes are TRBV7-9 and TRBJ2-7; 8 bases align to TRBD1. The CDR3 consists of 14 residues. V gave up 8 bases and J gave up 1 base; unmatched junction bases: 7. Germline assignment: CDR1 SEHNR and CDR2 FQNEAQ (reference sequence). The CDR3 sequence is CASGDRRYSYEQYF. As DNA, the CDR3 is TGTGCCAGCGGGGACAGGCGCTATTCCTACGAGCAGTACTTC.

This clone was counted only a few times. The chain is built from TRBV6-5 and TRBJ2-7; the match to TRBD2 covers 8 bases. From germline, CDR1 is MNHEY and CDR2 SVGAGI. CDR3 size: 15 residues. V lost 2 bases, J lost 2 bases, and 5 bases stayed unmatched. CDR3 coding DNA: TGTGCCAGCAGTTACACAGCGGGAGCCCCCTACGAGCAGTACTTC. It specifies CASSYTAGAPYEQYF.

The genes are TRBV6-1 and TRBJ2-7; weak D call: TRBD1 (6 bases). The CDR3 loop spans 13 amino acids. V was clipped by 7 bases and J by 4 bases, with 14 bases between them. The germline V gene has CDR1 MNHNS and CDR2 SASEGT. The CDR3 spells CASTQYRAYEQYF. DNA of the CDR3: TGTGCCAGCACCCAATACAGGGCATACGAGCAGTACTTC.

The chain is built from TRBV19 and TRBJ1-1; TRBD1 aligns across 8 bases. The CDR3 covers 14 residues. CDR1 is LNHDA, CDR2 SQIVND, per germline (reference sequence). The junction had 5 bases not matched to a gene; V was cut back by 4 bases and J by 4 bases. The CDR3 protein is CASSTSTGGTEAFF. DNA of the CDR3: TGTGCCAGTAGTACTTCTACAGGGGGCACTGAAGCTTTCTTT.

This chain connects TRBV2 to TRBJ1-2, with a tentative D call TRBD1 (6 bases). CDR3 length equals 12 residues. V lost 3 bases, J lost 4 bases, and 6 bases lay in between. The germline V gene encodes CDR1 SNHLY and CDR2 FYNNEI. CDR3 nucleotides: TGTGCCAGCAGTGAGGACAGCTATGGCTACACCTTC. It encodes CASSEDSYGYTF.

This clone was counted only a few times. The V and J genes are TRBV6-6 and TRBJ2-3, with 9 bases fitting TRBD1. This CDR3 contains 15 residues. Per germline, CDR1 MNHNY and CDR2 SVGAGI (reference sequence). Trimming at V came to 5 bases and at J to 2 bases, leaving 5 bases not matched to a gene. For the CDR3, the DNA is TGTGCCAGCAGTAAAAGGACAGGGGCCACAGATACGCAGTATTTT. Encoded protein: CASSKRTGATDTQYF.

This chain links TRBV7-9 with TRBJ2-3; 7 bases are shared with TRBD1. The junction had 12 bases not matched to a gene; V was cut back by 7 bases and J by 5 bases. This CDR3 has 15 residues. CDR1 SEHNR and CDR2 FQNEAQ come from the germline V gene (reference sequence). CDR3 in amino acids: CASILGRGRGDTQYF. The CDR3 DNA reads TGTGCCAGCATCCTAGGAAGGGGGCGAGGAGATACGCAGTATTTT.

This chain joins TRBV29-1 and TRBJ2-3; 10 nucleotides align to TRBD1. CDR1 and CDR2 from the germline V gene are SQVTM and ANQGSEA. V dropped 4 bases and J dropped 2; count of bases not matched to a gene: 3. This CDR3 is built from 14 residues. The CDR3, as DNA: TGCAGCGTTGGGGGACAGGGGTACACAGATACGCAGTATTTT. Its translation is CSVGGQGYTDTQYF.

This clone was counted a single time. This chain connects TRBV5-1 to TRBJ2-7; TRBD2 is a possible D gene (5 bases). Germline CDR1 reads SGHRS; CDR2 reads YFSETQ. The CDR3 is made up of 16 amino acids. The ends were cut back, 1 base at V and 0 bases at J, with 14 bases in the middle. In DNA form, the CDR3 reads TGCGCCAGCAGCTTGTTAGAGAGGGTGAGCTCCTACGAGCAGTACTTC. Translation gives CASSLLERVSSYEQYF.

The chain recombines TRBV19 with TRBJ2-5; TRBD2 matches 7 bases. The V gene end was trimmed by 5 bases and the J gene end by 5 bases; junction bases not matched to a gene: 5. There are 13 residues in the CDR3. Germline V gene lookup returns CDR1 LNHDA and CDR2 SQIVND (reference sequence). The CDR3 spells CASSAGLIETQYF. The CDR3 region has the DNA TGTGCCAGTAGTGCGGGACTAATCGAGACCCAGTACTTC.